The 26 T cell receptor beta chains reported below all come from one sample, sequenced in a study of blood T cell repertoires in COVID-19 (dated by TCRdb to the early 2020s). Libraries were made using the immunoSEQ multiplex PCR assay. The immuneACCESS repertoire file appears here via TCRdb, limited to in-frame rearrangements. These files lack a portion of the clones; in checked studies, under half of the deficit traces to unresolved V genes, and the cause of the others is not known. The sample profile shows 250,000 to 350,000 clones; more than 65% of them were found once. The top ten clones comprise approximately 15% of the sample. The sequencing sample was made of peripheral blood. The receptors here all came from a person aged 70 to 85 with COVID-19, enrolled during active disease.

In DNA form, the CDR3 reads TGTGCCAGCAGGGAGGACAGCTCAACTAATGAAAAACTGTTTTTT. It codes for CASREDSSTNEKLFF. The gene calls are TRBV2 and TRBJ1-4; maybe TRBD1 (6 bases). Trimming shortened V by 6 bases and J by 0 bases, and 11 bases separated the two germline ends. Germline CDR1 and CDR2: SNHLY and FYNNEI. The CDR3 has 15 amino acids.

The rearrangement joins TRBV7-3 to TRBJ1-1; D is undetermined. CDR3 length: 13 amino acids. Per germline, CDR1 SGHTA and CDR2 FQGTGA. V shed 5 bases and J shed 3 bases, with 10 bases lying between them. CDR3: CASSPYGDTEAFF. CDR3 nucleotides: TGTGCCAGCAGCCCATACGGAGACACTGAAGCTTTCTTT.

The gene calls are TRBV7-2 and TRBJ2-1; 7 nucleotides agree with TRBD2. The CDR3 covers 18 residues. The germline V gene encodes CDR1 SGHTA and CDR2 FQGNSA. Trimming cost V 3 bases and J 6 bases; bases outside gene matches: 17. The CDR3 spells CASSLAAELAPISNEQFF. CDR3 nucleotide sequence: TGTGCCAGCAGCTTGGCCGCCGAACTAGCGCCGATCTCCAATGAGCAGTTCTTC.

The J gene is TRBJ2-5, the V gene TRBV14, with 7 bases lining up with TRBD2. The CDR3 runs to 14 residues. Germline loops: CDR1 SGHDN, CDR2 FVKESK. Trimming cost V 0 bases and J 7 bases; bases outside gene matches: 5. This chain's CDR3 is CASSQDGRAGTQYF. In DNA, the CDR3 is TGTGCCAGCAGCCAAGATGGGAGGGCCGGGACCCAGTACTTC.

This chain uses TRBV11-2 with TRBJ2-7; TRBD1 matches 8 bases. CDR3 size: 15 residues. The V gene's germline CDR1 is SGHAT and CDR2 FQNNGV. Trimming at V came to 2 bases and at J to 4 bases, leaving 7 bases not matched to a gene. CDR3: CASSLQGRGLYEQYF. The CDR3 DNA sequence: TGTGCCAGCAGCTTACAGGGCAGGGGGCTTTACGAGCAGTACTTC. Based on the CDR3 plus reference TRBV11-2 and TRBJ2-7, the full variable domain is EAGVAQSPRYKIIEKRQSVAFWCNPISGHATLYWYQQILGQGPKLLIQFQNNGVVDDSQLPKDRFSAERLKGVDSTLKIQPAKLEDSAVYLCASSLQGRGLYEQYFGPGTRLTVT.

This clone showed up just a few times. CDR3 amino acids: CASSVWDRSYEQYF. As DNA, the CDR3 is TGTGCCAGCAGCGTATGGGACAGATCCTACGAGCAGTACTTC. V and J are TRBV9 and TRBJ2-7; 7 nucleotides match TRBD1. This CDR3 region has 14 residues. Germline-derived CDR1 and CDR2 are SGDLS and YYNGEE. The J segment lost 1 base and the V segment lost 1 base, leaving 2 bases of the junction unmatched.

The chain carries TRBV7-9 and TRBJ1-2; 7 bases fit TRBD1. The trim removed 6 bases at V and 5 bases at J, leaving 6 bases unmatched. CDR1 SEHNR and CDR2 FQNEAQ come from the germline V gene (reference sequence). The CDR3 spans 13 residues. The chain's CDR3 is CASRPTGVYGYTF. The CDR3 nucleotides are TGTGCCAGCAGACCAACAGGGGTATATGGCTACACCTTC.

The rearrangement joins TRBV10-3 to TRBJ2-6; 8 bases match TRBD1. The CDR3 runs 14 residues. The V gene end was trimmed by 6 bases and the J gene end by 7 bases; junction bases not matched to a gene: 5. The germline V gene encodes CDR1 ENHRY and CDR2 SYGVKD. CDR3 sequence reads: CAISPGQAANVLTF. The CDR3 DNA follows: TGTGCCATCAGCCCGGGACAGGCTGCCAACGTCCTGACTTTC.

The CDR3 DNA is TGTGCCAGCAGCCGTAGACTCGCTCACGGGGGAAATGAGCAGTTCTTC. It encodes CASSRRLAHGGNEQFF. The V and J genes are TRBV5-4 and TRBJ2-1; D possibly corresponds to TRBD2 (6 bases). Germline V gene sequence: CDR1 SGHNT, CDR2 YYREEE (reference sequence). The CDR3 is made up of 16 amino acids. V lost 4 bases and J lost 7, with 21 bases in between.

In this sample, this clone turned up once. This sequence joins TRBV27 and TRBJ2-1; 12 bases line up with TRBD2. V lost 8 bases and J lost 10; bases outside the gene matches: 15. The CDR3 covers 16 residues. Per germline, CDR1 MNHEY and CDR2 SMNVEV (reference sequence). The DNA for the CDR3 is TGTGCCAGCCGCCCCGAGGTGGCTAGCGGGAGGGGGGAGCAGTTCTTC. Amino acids: CASRPEVASGRGEQFF.

This clone appeared a single time. The genes are TRBV7-6 and TRBJ1-3; D is uncertain. The V and J ends lost 5 bases and 3 bases respectively, with 14 bases between them. Germline lookup yields CDR1 SGHVS and CDR2 FNYEAQ. This CDR3 has 15 amino acids. In nucleotides, the CDR3 is TGTGCCAGCAGCCCCGGGTCGGTTGGTGGAAACACCATATATTTT. It specifies CASSPGSVGGNTIYF.

This chain connects TRBV11-3 to TRBJ1-1, with D perhaps TRBD1 (6 bases). Trimming left V 2 bases short and J 6 bases short, with 13 bases between. The CDR3 covers 14 residues. Germline loops: CDR1 SGHNT, CDR2 YENEEA. CDR3 in DNA: TGTGCCAGCAGCTTAAAGGGGGTTGGCTCTGAAGCTTTCTTT. Translating it yields CASSLKGVGSEAFF.

The V gene is TRBV28, the J gene TRBJ2-3, with 8 bases identical to TRBD1. The CDR3 consists of 14 residues. V was clipped by 5 bases and J by 4 bases; unmatched bases: 5. Germline CDR1 is MDHEN and CDR2 is SYDVKM. The DNA of the CDR3 is TGTGCCAGCAGTATTACAGGGGGAGCAGATACGCAGTATTTT. This gives the protein CASSITGGADTQYF.

This chain links TRBV20-1 with TRBJ2-1; possibly TRBD2 for D (6 bases). The V gene's germline CDR1 is DFQATT and CDR2 SNEGSKA (reference sequence). The CDR3 contains 12 residues. V lost 3 bases, J lost 5 bases, and 8 bases lay in between. CDR3 sequence reads: CSASIADNEQFF. Written as DNA, the CDR3 is TGCAGTGCTAGTATAGCGGACAATGAGCAGTTCTTC.

The rearrangement uses TRBV7-9 and TRBJ1-4; D gene unclear. The CDR3 length is 15 residues. V dropped 1 base and J dropped 0 bases, with 6 bases sitting between them. Germline V gene data show CDR1 as SEHNR and CDR2 as FQNEAQ (reference sequence). CDR3 sequence reads: CASSLGAATNEKLFF. CDR3 nucleotides: TGTGCCAGCAGCTTAGGGGCAGCAACTAATGAAAAACTGTTTTTT. The full variable domain, in which reference TRBV7-9 and TRBJ1-4 provide the parts outside the CDR3, is DTGVSQNPRHKITKRGQNVTFRCDPISEHNRLYWYRQTLGQGPEFLTYFQNEAQLEKSRLLSDRFSAERPKGSFSTLEIQRTEQGDSAMYLCASSLGAATNEKLFFGSGTQLSVL.

The rearrangement links TRBV5-1 to TRBJ2-3; weak D call: TRBD2 (6 bases). The CDR3 covers 16 residues. Per germline, CDR1 SGHRS and CDR2 YFSETQ. The ends were cut back, 2 bases at V and 1 base at J, with 14 bases in the middle. This chain's CDR3 is CASSFSGVGGTDTQYF. The CDR3, as DNA: TGCGCCAGCAGCTTCTCGGGGGTTGGAGGCACAGATACGCAGTATTTT.

The rearrangement joins TRBV19 to TRBJ2-1; no definite D call. Germline V gene sequence: CDR1 LNHDA, CDR2 SQIVND (reference sequence). CDR3 length equals 15 residues. Trimming removed 0 bases at V and 3 bases at J, with 9 bases between. The CDR3: CASSIDFQDYNEQFF. CDR3 in DNA: TGTGCCAGTAGTATAGATTTCCAGGACTACAATGAGCAGTTCTTC.

This clone was observed once. The V call is TRBV7-9, the J call TRBJ1-2, with a tentative D call TRBD1 (5 bases). CDR1 and CDR2 from the germline V gene are SEHNR and FQNEAQ (reference sequence). The CDR3 length is 13 residues. V was cut by 5 bases and J by 8 bases, with 15 bases left in between. Here the CDR3 reads CASSLASGAGYTF. CDR3 DNA sequence: TGTGCCAGCAGCCTCGCCTCTGGGGCAGGCTACACCTTC.

The CDR3 spells CASSFSGGGYEQYF. DNA of the CDR3: TGTGCCAGCAGCTTCAGCGGGGGAGGCTACGAGCAGTACTTC. This sequence joins TRBV5-6 and TRBJ2-7, with TRBD2 matching 8 bases. Germline loops: CDR1 SGHDT, CDR2 YYEEEE. V gave up 2 bases and J gave up 3 bases; unmatched junction bases: 4. CDR3 length equals 14 residues.

The sample holds one count of this clone. The V and J genes are TRBV27 and TRBJ2-7, with D maybe TRBD2 (5 bases). The CDR3 runs 14 residues. Trimming took 5 bases from V and 4 from J, leaving 15 bases between them. Germline V gene lookup returns CDR1 MNHEY and CDR2 SMNVEV (reference sequence). The DNA for the CDR3 is TGTGCCAGCAGTGCGACCGGGGAGTTTTACGAGCAGTACTTC. The encoded protein is CASSATGEFYEQYF.

The CDR3 sequence is CASSQTLDTEAFF. The CDR3 DNA sequence: TGCGCCAGCAGCCAAACTTTGGACACTGAAGCTTTCTTT. The genes are TRBV4-3 and TRBJ1-1; no definite D call. Germline loops: CDR1 LGHNA, CDR2 YSLEER. The V end was cut by 2 bases, the J end by 3 bases, with 7 bases between. The CDR3 is made up of 13 amino acids.

This sequence joins TRBV5-1 and TRBJ1-1; D gene unclear. Trimming pared 4 bases from V and 1 base from J, leaving 8 bases between. Germline V gene sequence: CDR1 SGHRS, CDR2 YFSETQ. The length of the CDR3 is 13 residues. DNA of the CDR3: TGCGCCAGCAGCCCCCACGGGAACACTGAAGCTTTCTTT. Translated, it gives CASSPHGNTEAFF.

The J gene is TRBJ1-5, the V gene TRBV29-1; 7 nucleotides line up with TRBD1. The germline V gene has CDR1 SQVTM and CDR2 ANQGSEA. The CDR3 runs 14 residues. V gave up 8 bases and J gave up 2 bases; unmatched junction bases: 9. CDR3 bases: TGCAGCATAGTACAGGGGACCGGCAATCAGCCCCAGCATTTT. It encodes CSIVQGTGNQPQHF.

The chain combines TRBV5-1 with TRBJ1-6, with no clear D. CDR3 length: 17 residues. With 1 base removed from V and 8 bases from J, the gap between germline ends came to 19 bases. Germline CDR1 SGHRS, CDR2 YFSETQ. CDR3 sequence reads: CASSLFVAFSMDSPLHF. In DNA, the CDR3 is TGCGCCAGCAGCTTGTTCGTAGCTTTCTCGATGGATTCACCCCTCCACTTT.

This clone was counted once. This sample includes further DNA sequences coding for the same CDR3. The rearrangement joins TRBV19 to TRBJ1-5; TRBD1 agrees at 10 bases. The CDR3 sequence is 14 residues long. Germline V lookup: CDR1 LNHDA, CDR2 SQIVND (reference sequence). With V trimmed by 5 bases and J by 5 bases, 3 bases remained unmatched. The DNA for the CDR3 is TGTGCCAGTAGTGGGGACAGGGGTTATCAGCCCCAGCATTTT. Amino acid sequence: CASSGDRGYQPQHF. Using reference TRBV19 and TRBJ1-5 for the parts outside the CDR3, the full variable domain is DGGITQSPKYLFRKEGQNVTLSCEQNLNHDAMYWYRQDPGQGLRLIYYSQIVNDFQKGDIAEGYSVSREKKESFPLTVTSAQKNPTAFYLCASSGDRGYQPQHFGDGTRLSIL.

This chain uses TRBV6-6 with TRBJ2-5; TRBD2 matches 8 bases. This CDR3 is built from 17 residues. CDR1 and CDR2 (germline): MNHNY, SVGAGI (reference sequence). J was trimmed by 1 base and V by 5 bases; bases with no gene match: 12. The CDR3 nucleotides read TGTGCCAGCAGTCCCGGTGGTAGCGGGACCGTCCAAGAGACCCAGTACTTC. Translating gives CASSPGGSGTVQETQYF.